Below, 4 T cell receptor beta chains from the same sample are listed, as sequenced in a study of blood T cell repertoires in COVID-19 (dated by TCRdb to 2018 to 2021). Library construction relied on the immunoSEQ multiplex PCR assay. Here the immuneACCESS table is served through TCRdb, limited to in-frame sequences with V and J called. Missing clones are a known gap in these copies; in checked studies unresolved V genes cover under half, and the rest lacks a known reason. This sample has about 270,000 clones in its table, and 86% of those were observed once. Jointly, the top ten make up approximately 5.5% of the sample. Sequencing was performed on peripheral blood. The receptors derive from a woman aged 80 or older with COVID-19, enrolled during active disease.

The V call is TRBV5-6, the J call TRBJ2-2; 8 positions match TRBD2. Germline V gives CDR1 SGHDT, CDR2 YYEEEE. With 4 bases clipped from V and 9 bases from J, the junction kept 14 bases outside the gene matches. The CDR3 is 16 amino acids. CDR3 nucleotides: TGTGCCAGCAGCAGCCTCGAGGGCGGGAGGAGCCGGGAGCTGTTTTTT. It translates to CASSSLEGGRSRELFF.

The genes are TRBV3-1 (or the pseudogene TRBV3-2) and TRBJ1-5; D may be TRBD1 (5 bases). V lost 0 bases to trimming and J lost 1 base, with 10 bases between them. The CDR3 is 16 residues long. CDR1 is LGHDT and CDR2 is YNNKEL in the germline V gene (reference sequence). The CDR3 sequence: CASSQDRAGSNQPQHF. CDR3 nucleotide sequence: TGTGCCAGCAGCCAAGATAGGGCAGGGAGCAATCAGCCCCAGCATTTT.

This chain links TRBV14 with TRBJ1-6; 8 nucleotides match TRBD1. Germline lookup yields CDR1 SGHDN and CDR2 FVKESK. The CDR3 has 13 amino acids. V trimming: 4 bases; J trimming: 9 bases; junction bases outside the gene matches: 2. The CDR3 sequence: CASSRQGLSPLHF. Written as DNA, the CDR3 is TGTGCCAGCAGCCGACAGGGGCTTTCACCCCTCCACTTT.

The chain has TRBV10-1 and TRBJ2-1; D tentatively reads TRBD1 or TRBD2 (6 bases each). CDR1 is WNHNN, CDR2 SYGVQD, per germline (reference sequence). The CDR3 spans 15 residues. Trimming removed 6 bases from V and 4 bases from J, with 16 bases in between. The CDR3 DNA reads TGCGCCAGCAGCGAGGGGGGAGGCTTATACAATGAGCAGTTCTTC. Its translation is CASSEGGGLYNEQFF.